This T cell receptor beta chain came from a study of shared clonotypes between healthy human individuals. Clones were sequenced by immunoSEQ multiplex PCR, and TCRdb holds only the in-frame ones, with some missing. The sample lists fewer than 850,000 clones, approximately 75% seen once, with 1.8% in the top ten. V was cut by 4 bases and J by 2 bases, with 16 bases left in between. This CDR3 is 16 amino acids long. Germline CDR1 reads LGHNA; CDR2 reads YNFKEQ. Material for sequencing was memory CD4+ T cells sorted from blood. Subset reported: CD45RA-negative fraction. The genes are TRBV4-2 and TRBJ2-3, with D possibly being TRBD2 (5 bases). The source of this sequence is a woman in her 30s in good health. The CDR3 region is CASSRTRGPLTDTQYF. The CDR3 nucleotides are TGTGCCAGCAGCCGTACGAGAGGGCCCCTCACAGATACGCAGTATTTT.